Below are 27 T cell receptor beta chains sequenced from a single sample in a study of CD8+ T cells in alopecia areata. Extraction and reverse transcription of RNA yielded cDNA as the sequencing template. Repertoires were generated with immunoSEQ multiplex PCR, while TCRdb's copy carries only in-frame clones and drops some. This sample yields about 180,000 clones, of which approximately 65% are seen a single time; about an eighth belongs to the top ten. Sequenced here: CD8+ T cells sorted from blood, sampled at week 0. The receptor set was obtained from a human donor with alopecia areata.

DNA for the CDR3: TGTGCCAGCAGCCCGCGGGGGGGGCCACGGGACCATGGCTACACCTTC. It is translated as CASSPRGGPRDHGYTF. This sequence joins TRBV13 and TRBJ1-2; D may be TRBD1 (6 bases). V shed 5 bases and J shed 6 bases, with 22 bases lying between them. CDR1 and CDR2 from the germline V gene are PRHDT and FYEKMQ (reference sequence). The CDR3 runs 16 residues.

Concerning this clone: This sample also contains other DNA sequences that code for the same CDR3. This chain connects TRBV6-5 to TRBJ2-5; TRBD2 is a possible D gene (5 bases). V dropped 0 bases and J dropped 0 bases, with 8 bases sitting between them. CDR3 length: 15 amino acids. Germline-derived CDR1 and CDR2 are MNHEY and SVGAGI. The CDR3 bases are TGTGCCAGCAGTTACTCGAGAGGGAACCAAGAGACCCAGTACTTC. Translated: CASSYSRGNQETQYF.

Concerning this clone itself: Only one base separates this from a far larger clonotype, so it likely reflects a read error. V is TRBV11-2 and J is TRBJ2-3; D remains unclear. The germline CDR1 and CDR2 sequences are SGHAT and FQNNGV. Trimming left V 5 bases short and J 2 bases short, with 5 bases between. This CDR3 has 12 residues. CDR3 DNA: TGTGCCAGCAGCCACGCCACAGATACGCAGTATTTT. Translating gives CASSHATDTQYF.

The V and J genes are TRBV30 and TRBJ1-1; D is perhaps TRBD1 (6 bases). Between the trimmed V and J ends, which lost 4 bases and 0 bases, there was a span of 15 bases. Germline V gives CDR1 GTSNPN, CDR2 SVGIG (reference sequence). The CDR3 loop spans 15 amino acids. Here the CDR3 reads CAWNTGISMNTEAFF. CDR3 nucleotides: TGTGCCTGGAATACAGGGATTTCAATGAACACTGAAGCTTTCTTT.

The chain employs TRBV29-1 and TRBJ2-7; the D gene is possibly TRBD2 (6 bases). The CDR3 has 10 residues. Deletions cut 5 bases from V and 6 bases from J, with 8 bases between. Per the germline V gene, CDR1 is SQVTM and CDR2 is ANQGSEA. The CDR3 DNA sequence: TGCAGCGTTCTGGGGGGCGAGCAGTACTTC. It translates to CSVLGGEQYF.

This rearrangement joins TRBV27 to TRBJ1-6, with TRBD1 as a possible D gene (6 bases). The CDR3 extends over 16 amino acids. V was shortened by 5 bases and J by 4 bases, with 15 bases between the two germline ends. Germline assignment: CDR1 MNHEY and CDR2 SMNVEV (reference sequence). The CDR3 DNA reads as TGTGCCAGCAGTATCAGACAGGCCGTTTATAATTCACCCCTCCACTTT. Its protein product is CASSIRQAVYNSPLHF.

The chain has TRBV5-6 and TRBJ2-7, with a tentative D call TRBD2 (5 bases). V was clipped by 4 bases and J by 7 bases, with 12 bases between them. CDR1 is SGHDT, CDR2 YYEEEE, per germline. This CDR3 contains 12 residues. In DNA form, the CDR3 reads TGTGCCAGCAGCCGTTATTCGGGGGAGCAGTACTTC. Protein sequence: CASSRYSGEQYF.

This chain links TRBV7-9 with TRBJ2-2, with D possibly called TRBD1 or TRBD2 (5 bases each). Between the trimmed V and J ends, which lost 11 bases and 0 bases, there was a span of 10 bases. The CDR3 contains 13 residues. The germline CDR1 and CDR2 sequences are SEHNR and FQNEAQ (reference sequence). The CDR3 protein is CARGIANTGELFF. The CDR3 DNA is TGTGCCCGGGGCATAGCGAACACCGGGGAGCTGTTTTTT.

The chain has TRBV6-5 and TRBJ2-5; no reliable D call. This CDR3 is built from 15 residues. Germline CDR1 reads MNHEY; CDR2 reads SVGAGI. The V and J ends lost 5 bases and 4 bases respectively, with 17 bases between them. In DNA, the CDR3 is TGTGCCAGCAGTAAGACCCTCGGGCCAAGAGAGACCCAGTACTTC. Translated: CASSKTLGPRETQYF.

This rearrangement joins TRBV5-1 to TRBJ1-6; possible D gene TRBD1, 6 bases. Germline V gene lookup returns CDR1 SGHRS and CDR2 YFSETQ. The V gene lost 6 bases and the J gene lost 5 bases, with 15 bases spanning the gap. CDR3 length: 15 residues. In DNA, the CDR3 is TGCGCCAGCACTCTAGGAGGGGGAGATAATTCACCCCTCCACTTT. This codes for CASTLGGGDNSPLHF.

The CDR3 region is CATSRGGETQYF. The CDR3 DNA reads as TGTGCCACCAGCAGAGGGGGAGAGACCCAGTACTTC. This sequence joins TRBV15 and TRBJ2-5; D not resolved. Germline V CDR1 and CDR2: LNHNV, YYDKDF (reference sequence). Trimming cost V 1 base and J 4 bases, with 4 bases left between them. The length of the CDR3 is 12 residues.

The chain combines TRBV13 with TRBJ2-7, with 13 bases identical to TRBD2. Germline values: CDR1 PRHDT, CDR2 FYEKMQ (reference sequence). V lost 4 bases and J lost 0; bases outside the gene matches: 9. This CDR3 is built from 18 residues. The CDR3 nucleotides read TGTGCCAGCAGCTCCGGGACTAGCGGGGTCTCGAGCTCCTACGAGCAGTACTTC. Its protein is CASSSGTSGVSSSYEQYF.

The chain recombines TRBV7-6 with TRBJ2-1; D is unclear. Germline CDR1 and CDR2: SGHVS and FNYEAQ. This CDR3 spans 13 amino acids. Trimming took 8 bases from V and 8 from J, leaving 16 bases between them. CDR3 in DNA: TGTGCCAGCTCGAAGGCCCATGGGGATGAGCAGTTCTTC. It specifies CASSKAHGDEQFF.

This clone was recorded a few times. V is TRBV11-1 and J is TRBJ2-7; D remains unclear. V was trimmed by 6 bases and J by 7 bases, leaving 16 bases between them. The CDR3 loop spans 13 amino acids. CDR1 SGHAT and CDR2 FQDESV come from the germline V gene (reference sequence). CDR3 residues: CASSSDIRGEQYF. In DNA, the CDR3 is TGTGCCAGCAGTTCAGACATTCGTGGAGAGCAGTACTTC.

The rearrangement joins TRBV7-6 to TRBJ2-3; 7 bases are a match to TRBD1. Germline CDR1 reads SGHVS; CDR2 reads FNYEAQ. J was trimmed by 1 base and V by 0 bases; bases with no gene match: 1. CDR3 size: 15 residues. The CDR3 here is CASSLAGQGTDTQYF. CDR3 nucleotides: TGTGCCAGCAGCTTAGCTGGACAGGGCACAGATACGCAGTATTTT.

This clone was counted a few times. The CDR3 sequence: CASSKVRGQNNEQFF. CDR3 bases: TGTGCCAGCAGCAAAGTCAGGGGGCAGAACAATGAGCAGTTCTTC. The V and J genes are TRBV21-1 and TRBJ2-1; no check of the table's D call, TRBD1, against the DNA was made. TRBV21-1 is deemed a pseudogene. The CDR3 sequence is 15 residues long.

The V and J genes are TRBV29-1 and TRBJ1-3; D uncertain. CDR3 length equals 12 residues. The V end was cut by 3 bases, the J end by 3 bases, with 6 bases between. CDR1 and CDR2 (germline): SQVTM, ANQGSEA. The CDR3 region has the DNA TGCAGCGTTGAGGCAGATGGAAACACCATATATTTT. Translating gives CSVEADGNTIYF.

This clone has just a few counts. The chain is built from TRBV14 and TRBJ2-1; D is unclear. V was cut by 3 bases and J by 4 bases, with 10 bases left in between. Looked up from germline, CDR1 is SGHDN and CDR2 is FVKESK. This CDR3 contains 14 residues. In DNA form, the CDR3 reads TGTGCCAGCAGCCAGTCGATCCTATACAATGAGCAGTTCTTC. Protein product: CASSQSILYNEQFF.

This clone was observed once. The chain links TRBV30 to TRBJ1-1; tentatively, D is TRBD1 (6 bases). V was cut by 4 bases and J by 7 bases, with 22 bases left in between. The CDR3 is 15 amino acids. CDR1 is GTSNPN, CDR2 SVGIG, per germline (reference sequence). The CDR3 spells CAWIPFPTGPREAFF. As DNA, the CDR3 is TGTGCCTGGATCCCGTTCCCGACAGGCCCCCGTGAAGCTTTCTTT.

The CDR3 bases are TGTGCCAGCAGTGAAAGTTGGGACGGACTCTGGCCCCAGCATTTT. It codes for CASSESWDGLWPQHF. V is TRBV6-1 and J is TRBJ1-5; tentatively, D is TRBD1 (5 bases). The germline V gene has CDR1 MNHNS and CDR2 SASEGT. Trimming left V 2 bases short and J 9 bases short, with 17 bases between. There are 15 residues in the CDR3.

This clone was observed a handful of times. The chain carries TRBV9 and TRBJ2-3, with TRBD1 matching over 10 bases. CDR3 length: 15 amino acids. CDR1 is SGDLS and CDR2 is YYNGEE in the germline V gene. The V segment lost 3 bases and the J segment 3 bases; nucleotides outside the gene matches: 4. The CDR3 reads CASSEGQGLTDTQYF. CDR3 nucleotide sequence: TGTGCCAGCAGCGAGGGACAGGGGTTAACAGATACGCAGTATTTT.

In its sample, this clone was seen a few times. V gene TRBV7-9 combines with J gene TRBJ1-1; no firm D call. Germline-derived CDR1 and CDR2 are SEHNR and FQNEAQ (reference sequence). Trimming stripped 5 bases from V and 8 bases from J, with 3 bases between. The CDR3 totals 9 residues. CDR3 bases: TGTGCCAGCAGCAAAGAAGCTTTCTTT. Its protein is CASSKEAFF.

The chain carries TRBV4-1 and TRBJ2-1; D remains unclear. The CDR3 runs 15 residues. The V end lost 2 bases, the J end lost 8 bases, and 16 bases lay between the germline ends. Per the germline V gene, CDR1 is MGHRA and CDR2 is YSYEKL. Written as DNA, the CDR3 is TGCGCCAGCAGCCAATTCACTGAGATTTCAGATGAGCAGTTCTTC. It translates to CASSQFTEISDEQFF.

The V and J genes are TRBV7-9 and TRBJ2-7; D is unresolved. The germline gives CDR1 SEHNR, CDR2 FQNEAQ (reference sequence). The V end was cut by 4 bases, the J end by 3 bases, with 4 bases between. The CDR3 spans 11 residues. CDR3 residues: CASSYNYEQYF. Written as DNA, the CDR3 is TGTGCCAGCAGCTACAACTACGAGCAGTACTTC.

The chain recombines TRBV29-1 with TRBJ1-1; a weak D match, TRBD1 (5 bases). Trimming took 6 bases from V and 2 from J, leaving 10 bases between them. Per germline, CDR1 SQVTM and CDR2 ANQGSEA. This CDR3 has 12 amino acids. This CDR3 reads CSVPTVNTEAFF. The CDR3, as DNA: TGCAGCGTCCCGACAGTTAACACTGAAGCTTTCTTT.

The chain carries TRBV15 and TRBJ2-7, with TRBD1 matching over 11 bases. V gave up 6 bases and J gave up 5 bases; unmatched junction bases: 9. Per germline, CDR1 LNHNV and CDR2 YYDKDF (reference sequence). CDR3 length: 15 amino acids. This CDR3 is CATRPGTGGVHEQYF. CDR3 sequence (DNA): TGTGCCACCAGACCTGGGACAGGGGGAGTCCACGAGCAGTACTTC.

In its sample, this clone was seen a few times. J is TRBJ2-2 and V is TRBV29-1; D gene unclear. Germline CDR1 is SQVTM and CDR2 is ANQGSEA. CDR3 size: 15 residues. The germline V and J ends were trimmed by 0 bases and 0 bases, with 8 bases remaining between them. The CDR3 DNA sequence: TGCAGCGTTGAAGATGGGTCGGCGAACACCGGGGAGCTGTTTTTT. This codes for CSVEDGSANTGELFF.